The rows below give T cell receptor beta chains drawn from one sample of a study of blood T cell repertoires in COVID-19. Sequencing used immunoSEQ multiplex PCR; TCRdb keeps in-frame clones, though not all of them. This sample carries more than 200,000 clones, 84% of them seen once, and the ten largest clones take 3.5% to 5%. Sample: peripheral blood. The receptors shown here come from a man between 60 and 75 years old with acute or convalescent COVID-19. The CDR3 runs from the conserved cysteine through the conserved F or W. D genes are given only for firm matches. Size tells how often a clone was seen (once, few, many) or the class of an expanded clone, and some rows leave it out.

- | TRBJ2-3 | TRBV5-1 | TRBD1 | TGCGCCAGCAGCTCGGACAGGGGCACAGATACGCAGTATTTT | CASSSDRGTDTQYF
- | TRBJ2-7 | TRBV19 | TRBD1 | TGTGCCAGTAGTCCCCTCTGGACAGGGGCGGACGAGCAGTACTTC | CASSPLWTGADEQYF
- | TRBJ1-5 | TRBV6-6 | - | TGTGCCAGCAGTCCCACACCGGGTTCCCAGCATTTT | CASSPTPGSQHF
- | TRBJ2-1 | TRBV15 | - | TGTGCCACCAGCAGAGGCGGCGGAGTAGCCGTTGGCAATGAGCAGTTCTTC | CATSRGGGVAVGNEQFF
- | TRBJ2-7 | TRBV2 | TRBD1 | TGTGCCAGCAGTCGACAGGGCTACGAGCAGTACTTC | CASSRQGYEQYF
- | TRBJ1-1 | TRBV3-1/TRBV3-2 | - | TGTGCCAGCAGCCAAGAAGCAGGGGTGGGCACTGAAGCTTTCTTT | CASSQEAGVGTEAFF
- | TRBJ2-5 | TRBV5-8 | TRBD2 | TGTGCCAGCCGCTTAGGGACTAGCGGGTTACAAGAGACCCAGTACTTC | CASRLGTSGLQETQYF
- | TRBJ2-7 | TRBV6-6 | TRBD1 | TGTGCCAGCAGTCGGACAGGGGGAGGGGGGTACGAGCAGTACTTC | CASSRTGGGGYEQYF
- | TRBJ2-4 | TRBV7-8 | - | TGTGCCAGCAGCTTGAACCCATTAAGGGGGATAAAAAACATTCAGTACTTC | CASSLNPLRGIKNIQYF
- | TRBJ1-1 | TRBV19 | - | TGTGCCAGTAGTATACGGGGCAGGGGCACTGAAGCTTTCTTT | CASSIRGRGTEAFF
- | TRBJ2-5 | TRBV6-2/TRBV6-3 | - | TGTGCCAGCAGTTACTCCGGGACAACTCAGGAGACCCAGTACTTC | CASSYSGTTQETQYF
- | TRBJ2-5 | TRBV2 | TRBD1 | TGTGCCAGCCGATCAGGGGGCGCAGAGACCCAGTACTTC | CASRSGGAETQYF
- | TRBJ1-1 | TRBV6-5 | - | TGTGCCAGCAATTTTCTAGGGGGTTCTGAAGCTTTCTTT | CASNFLGGSEAFF
- | TRBJ2-2 | TRBV3-1/TRBV3-2 | TRBD2 | TGTGCCAGCAGCCCCTTGACTAGCGGGTTCCCCGGGGAGCTGTTTTTT | CASSPLTSGFPGELFF
- | TRBJ1-1 | TRBV19 | TRBD1 | TGTGCCAGTAGTATAATGGCAGGGGGACCTAACACTGAAGCTTTCTTT | CASSIMAGGPNTEAFF
- | TRBJ2-1 | TRBV6-5 | TRBD2 | TGTGCCAGCAGGGGGACTAGCGGGCGCTACAATGAGCAGTTCTTC | CASRGTSGRYNEQFF
- | TRBJ1-1 | TRBV3-1/TRBV3-2 | - | TGTGCCAGCAGCCACAGGGCTGAGGCCGGGGCTTTCTTT | CASSHRAEAGAFF
- | TRBJ2-2 | TRBV3-1/TRBV3-2 | TRBD1 | TGTGCCAGCAGTGGGATCCGGGACAGGGACAACACCGGGGAGCTGTTTTTT | CASSGIRDRDNTGELFF
- | TRBJ2-1 | TRBV5-1 | - | TGCGCCAGCAGCCCAATTCAGGGGTACCACAATGAGCAGTTCTTC | CASSPIQGYHNEQFF
- | TRBJ1-3 | TRBV5-5 | - | TGTGCCAGCAAAACGTCAGGGGCCTCCTCTGGAAACACCATATATTTT | CASKTSGASSGNTIYF
- | TRBJ1-5 | TRBV19 | - | TGTGCCAGTAGCCTCCTCACTGGGGCAGCAGAACTCCTGTGGAACAATCAGCCCCAGCATTTT | CASSLLTGAAELLWNNQPQHF
once | TRBJ2-7 | TRBV13 | TRBD2 | TGTGCCAGCAGCCCTACTAGCGAGTACGAGCAGTACTTC | CASSPTSEYEQYF
- | TRBJ2-1 | TRBV9 | - | TGTGCCAGCAGCCCACCGGGACAAAAATACAATGAGCAGTTCTTC | CASSPPGQKYNEQFF
- | TRBJ2-2 | TRBV5-1 | TRBD2 | TGCGCCAGCAGCCCCCGGGGGGGCCCGAACACCGGGGAGCTGTTTTTT | CASSPRGGPNTGELFF
- | TRBJ1-2 | TRBV4-2 | - | TGTGCCAGCAGCCAAGATAGAACAGAATTGAGTAGAAGCTACACCTTC | CASSQDRTELSRSYTF
- | TRBJ1-3 | TRBV9 | TRBD1 | TGTGCCAGCACCAAAGGGACAGGGAGCTCTGGAAACACCATATATTTT | CASTKGTGSSGNTIYF
- | TRBJ2-2 | TRBV5-4 | TRBD2 | TGTGCCAGCAGCTCGGGACTAGCGGAGGGCACCGGGGAGCTGTTTTTT | CASSSGLAEGTGELFF
few | TRBJ1-3 | TRBV7-9 | TRBD1 | TGTGCCAGCAGCCCCGGACAGGGGGTTGGTGGATATTTT | CASSPGQGVGGYF
- | TRBJ1-1 | TRBV5-1 | - | TGCGCCAGCAGCTTGCTCGGACACCGGAACACTGAAGCTTTCTTT | CASSLLGHRNTEAFF
- | TRBJ2-5 | TRBV6-4 | - | TGTGCCAGCAGCGCCCTCGGAGGACAGATAGACCAAGAGACCCAGTACTTC | CASSALGGQIDQETQYF
- | TRBJ2-1 | TRBV5-4 | TRBD2 | TGTGCCAGCAGCTTGGAGGTCTCTAGCGGACACAATGAGCAGTTCTTC | CASSLEVSSGHNEQFF
- | TRBJ1-2 | TRBV7-9 | TRBD1 | TGTGCCAGCAGCTCTCCGGGACAGCATCCGTGGGGCTACACCTTC | CASSSPGQHPWGYTF
- | TRBJ2-3 | TRBV7-8 | TRBD2 | TGTGCCAGCAGCGCTAGGGACTATTCAGGCGTTTCGGATACGCAGTATTTT | CASSARDYSGVSDTQYF
- | TRBJ2-3 | TRBV20-1 | - | TGCAGTGCTAGTTCGGGGATCACAGATACGCAGTATTTT | CSASSGITDTQYF
- | TRBJ1-2 | TRBV6-5 | TRBD1 | TGTGCCAGCATTCCGGGACAGTTTTTTGGCTACACCTTC | CASIPGQFFGYTF
- | TRBJ1-3 | TRBV18 | TRBD1 | TGTGCCAGCTCACCAAAGGACAGGGGTGGAAACACCATATATTTT | CASSPKDRGGNTIYF
- | TRBJ1-1 | TRBV2 | - | TGTGCCAGCAGGAGCAACCCGGGGGTGAACACTGAAGCTTTCTTT | CASRSNPGVNTEAFF
- | TRBJ1-4 | TRBV7-9 | TRBD1 | TGTGCCAGCAGCTCCCAAGGGACAGGAGATACAACTAATGAAAAACTGTTTTTT | CASSSQGTGDTTNEKLFF
- | TRBJ2-5 | TRBV7-6 | TRBD1 | TGTGCCAGCAGCAAAGTGGACAGGTACCAAGAGACCCAGTACTTC | CASSKVDRYQETQYF
- | TRBJ1-2 | TRBV2 | TRBD1 | TGTGCCAGCAGGGGGGACAGGGAATATGGCTACACCTTC | CASRGDREYGYTF
- | TRBJ2-2 | TRBV11-1 | - | TGTGCCAGCAGCCAAGGGGTGGCCACCGGGGAGCTGTTTTTT | CASSQGVATGELFF
- | TRBJ1-5 | TRBV27 | TRBD1 | TGTGCCAGCAGTAGAGGACAGGGGCGTGCGAATCAGCCCCAGCATTTT | CASSRGQGRANQPQHF
- | TRBJ2-3 | TRBV7-9 | TRBD2 | TGTGCCAGCAGCCGCGCCGGACTAGGGGAGGATACGCAGTATTTT | CASSRAGLGEDTQYF
- | TRBJ2-7 | TRBV19 | TRBD2 | TGTGCCAGTAGTATTGTAGGGACCGGACTAGCGTGGGAGCAGTACTTC | CASSIVGTGLAWEQYF
few | TRBJ1-2 | TRBV4-3 | - | TGCGCCAGCAGCCAAGCTCTTTCCACTCCTCCCTATGGCTACACCTTC | CASSQALSTPPYGYTF
once | TRBJ2-7 | TRBV5-4 | - | TGTGCCAGCAGCTCAACCACCGGGTCTCAAGAGCAGTACTTC | CASSSTTGSQEQYF
- | TRBJ2-1 | TRBV3-1/TRBV3-2 | TRBD2 | TGTGCCAGCAGCCAAGATTGGCGGGAGGCAAATGAGCAGTTCTTC | CASSQDWREANEQFF
- | TRBJ2-7 | TRBV7-3 | TRBD2 | TGTGCCAGCAGTCGACTAGCGGGGGGGCCCTACGAGCAGTACTTC | CASSRLAGGPYEQYF
once | TRBJ2-1 | TRBV6-4 | - | TGTGCCAGCAGTATAACAGGGATTTACAATGAGCAGTTCTTC | CASSITGIYNEQFF
once | TRBJ2-7 | TRBV7-9 | TRBD1 | TGTGCCAGCAGCCGTGCAGGGGGCTACGAGCAGTACTTC | CASSRAGGYEQYF
- | TRBJ2-7 | TRBV28 | - | TGTGCCAGCAGTTTATTCAGATTCTACGAGCAGTACTTC | CASSLFRFYEQYF
- | TRBJ2-5 | TRBV5-1 | - | TGCGCCAGCAGCTATCTAGCGTACCAAGAGACCCAGTACTTC | CASSYLAYQETQYF
- | TRBJ2-7 | TRBV19 | TRBD2 | TGTGCCAGTAGTAGCCTGCGGGGGTACGAGCAGTACTTC | CASSSLRGYEQYF